These 23 T cell receptor beta chains were sequenced from one sample in a study of blood T cell repertoires in COVID-19. The repertoire was sequenced with immunoSEQ multiplex PCR; TCRdb's copy has only in-frame clones and lacks some. The sample contains over 150,000 clones, about 88% of which appear only once. Sequenced sample: peripheral blood. The receptor set was obtained from a man aged 45-65 years with COVID-19, enrolled during active disease.

The gene calls are TRBV19 and TRBJ1-1; the match to TRBD1 covers 9 bases. The germline CDR1 and CDR2 sequences are LNHDA and SQIVND (reference sequence). Losses at the gene ends were 3 bases for V and 1 base for J; bases not matched to a gene: 12. The CDR3 loop spans 18 amino acids. The CDR3 DNA reads as TGTGCCAGTAGTATTGGACCGGGACAGGGATTTCCGAACACTGAAGCTTTCTTT. Its translation is CASSIGPGQGFPNTEAFF.

This chain links TRBV7-9 with TRBJ1-4; TRBD1 might be the D (6 bases). The CDR3 contains 15 residues. V shed 3 bases and J shed 5 bases, with 13 bases lying between them. Germline CDR1 SEHNR, CDR2 FQNEAQ (reference sequence). The CDR3 region is CASSFWTASNEKLFF. In nucleotides, the CDR3 is TGTGCCAGCAGCTTCTGGACAGCCTCGAATGAAAAACTGTTTTTT. Looking up the rest from reference TRBV7-9 and TRBJ1-4 gives the full variable domain: DTGVSQNPRHKITKRGQNVTFRCDPISEHNRLYWYRQTLGQGPEFLTYFQNEAQLEKSRLLSDRFSAERPKGSFSTLEIQRTEQGDSAMYLCASSFWTASNEKLFFGSGTQLSVL.

The rearrangement uses TRBV11-3 and TRBJ1-1; 9 positions match TRBD1. After removal of 5 bases from V and 3 bases from J, the junction contained 4 bases not matched to a gene. Germline CDR1 reads SGHNT; CDR2 reads YENEEA. This CDR3 spans 14 amino acids. In nucleotides, the CDR3 is TGTGCCAGCAGCACAGGGGGCACGGACACTGAAGCTTTCTTT. This gives the protein CASSTGGTDTEAFF.

The chain carries TRBV7-3 and TRBJ2-1, with 8 nucleotides matching TRBD2. Trimming removed 4 bases from V and 7 bases from J; junction bases left unmatched: 3. The CDR3 extends over 13 amino acids. Germline assignment: CDR1 SGHTA and CDR2 FQGTGA. CDR3 coding DNA: TGTGCCAGCAGCTCTAGCGGGTTTAATGAGCAGTTCTTC. It encodes CASSSSGFNEQFF.

This chain connects TRBV5-4 to TRBJ2-2; TRBD1 agrees at 9 bases. Germline CDR1 is SGHNT and CDR2 is YYREEE (reference sequence). The CDR3 length is 16 residues. V lost 4 bases to trimming and J lost 8 bases; unmatched junction nucleotides: 12. In nucleotides, the CDR3 is TGTGCCAGCAGCCCTGGGACAGGGAGGAGTGTTGGGGAGCTGTTTTTT. Its protein is CASSPGTGRSVGELFF.

This chain uses TRBV5-1 with TRBJ2-1, with TRBD1 matching over 7 bases. V dropped 3 bases and J dropped 1; count of bases not matched to a gene: 4. This CDR3 spans 15 amino acids. The germline CDR1 and CDR2 sequences are SGHRS and YFSETQ. CDR3 region: CASSSGTESYNEQFF. In DNA form, the CDR3 reads TGCGCCAGCAGCTCCGGGACAGAGTCCTACAATGAGCAGTTCTTC.

V gene TRBV2 combines with J gene TRBJ2-7; D remains ambiguous. CDR1 and CDR2 from the germline V gene are SNHLY and FYNNEI. The CDR3 runs to 12 residues. Deletions cut 2 bases from V and 7 bases from J, with 9 bases between. CDR3 in amino acids: CASSESVREQYF. The CDR3 region has the DNA TGTGCCAGCAGTGAATCTGTCAGGGAGCAGTACTTC.

V and J are TRBV2 and TRBJ2-3; 10 bases align to TRBD1. From germline, CDR1 is SNHLY and CDR2 FYNNEI. There are 15 residues in the CDR3. V dropped 4 bases and J dropped 5; count of bases not matched to a gene: 6. The CDR3 here is CASSVRQGAEDTQYF. CDR3 nucleotide sequence: TGTGCCAGCAGTGTAAGACAGGGGGCTGAAGATACGCAGTATTTT.

The CDR3 DNA sequence: TGTGCCAGCAGGGGGGATAGCGGGACCCCCCGGGAGCAGTTCTTC. Amino acid sequence: CASRGDSGTPREQFF. This chain uses TRBV27 with TRBJ2-1, with 8 nucleotides matching TRBD2. The germline CDR1 and CDR2 sequences are MNHEY and SMNVEV (reference sequence). There are 15 residues in the CDR3. Germline trimming cut 6 bases from V and 10 bases from J; bases unmatched to any gene: 14.

The V call is TRBV5-6, the J call TRBJ1-5, with 8 bases identical to TRBD1. This CDR3 is built from 15 residues. The J segment lost 7 bases and the V segment lost 3 bases, leaving 9 bases of the junction unmatched. CDR1 SGHDT and CDR2 YYEEEE come from the germline V gene. CDR3 bases: TGTGCCAGCAGCTCGAATACAGGGGGAAGGCAGCCCCAGCATTTT. Translating gives CASSSNTGGRQPQHF.

The chain couples TRBV27 to TRBJ1-2; 10 nucleotides align to TRBD1. Unmatched junction bases numbered 22, after V lost 11 bases and J lost 4 bases. The CDR3 loop spans 18 amino acids. Germline lookup yields CDR1 MNHEY and CDR2 SMNVEV (reference sequence). The CDR3 reads CAAAGAGGQGPLGYGYTF. For the CDR3, the DNA is TGTGCCGCAGCAGGGGCGGGGGGACAGGGGCCGCTAGGCTATGGCTACACCTTC.

J is TRBJ1-2 and V is TRBV10-3, with D tentatively TRBD1 (6 bases). Trimming left V 3 bases short and J 2 bases short, with 13 bases between. Germline lookup yields CDR1 ENHRY and CDR2 SYGVKD. This CDR3 has 15 residues. The CDR3 sequence: CAISDTGTPNYGYTF. The CDR3 bases are TGTGCCATCAGTGACACCGGGACACCCAACTATGGCTACACCTTC.

The CDR3 DNA reads TGTGCCAGTAGCCCCACAGGGGGCGGTGAAAAACTGTTTTTT. Residues: CASSPTGGGEKLFF. The V call is TRBV19, the J call TRBJ1-4, with 9 bases aligning to TRBD1. The germline gives CDR1 LNHDA, CDR2 SQIVND (reference sequence). The trim removed 6 bases at V and 7 bases at J, leaving 6 bases unmatched. The CDR3 is made up of 14 amino acids.

The rearrangement uses TRBV10-3 and TRBJ1-1, with 7 bases fitting TRBD1. CDR3 size: 13 residues. V shed 4 bases, J shed 5 bases, and the junction held 4 bases outside the gene matches. The germline V gene has CDR1 ENHRY and CDR2 SYGVKD. The CDR3 region has the DNA TGTGCCATCAGTGGACAGGGCGGTACTGAAGCTTTCTTT. Amino acids: CAISGQGGTEAFF.

The CDR3 protein is CASSEFIAGALDTQYF. DNA for the CDR3: TGTGCCAGCAGTGAATTTATAGCGGGGGCCCTGGATACGCAGTATTTT. The J gene is TRBJ2-3, the V gene TRBV6-1, with 9 bases fitting TRBD2. Trimming removed 2 bases from V and 6 bases from J; junction bases left unmatched: 9. The CDR3 has 16 residues. CDR1 and CDR2 (germline): MNHNS, SASEGT.

The gene calls are TRBV7-8 and TRBJ2-5, with a tentative D call TRBD2 (5 bases). CDR1 and CDR2 from the germline V gene are SGHVS and FQNEAQ. Trimming took 5 bases from V and 0 from J, leaving 13 bases between them. The CDR3 sequence is 15 residues long. In DNA, the CDR3 is TGTGCCAGCAGCCAAGTAGTCGGGGACCAAGAGACCCAGTACTTC. Translated, it gives CASSQVVGDQETQYF.

The rearrangement uses TRBV28 and TRBJ1-4; D gene uncertain. V was pared by 6 bases and J by 0 bases, with 11 bases between. This CDR3 is built from 15 residues. The V gene's germline CDR1 is MDHEN and CDR2 SYDVKM. In nucleotides, the CDR3 is TGTGCCAGCAGCCGACCCGGGGCAACTAATGAAAAACTGTTTTTT. Encoded protein: CASSRPGATNEKLFF.

The V gene is TRBV19, the J gene TRBJ1-4, with a tentative D call TRBD1 (5 bases). This CDR3 is built from 17 residues. Germline CDR1 reads LNHDA; CDR2 reads SQIVND (reference sequence). Trimming left V 8 bases short and J 1 base short, with 20 bases between. CDR3 amino acids: CASANLHAGGTNEKLFF. CDR3 DNA: TGTGCCAGTGCAAACCTACACGCGGGGGGAACTAATGAAAAACTGTTTTTT. The whole variable domain, filled in from reference TRBV19 and TRBJ1-4, reads DGGITQSPKYLFRKEGQNVTLSCEQNLNHDAMYWYRQDPGQGLRLIYYSQIVNDFQKGDIAEGYSVSREKKESFPLTVTSAQKNPTAFYLCASANLHAGGTNEKLFFGSGTQLSVL.

In this sample, this clone turned up many times. V gene TRBV24-1 combines with J gene TRBJ1-1, with 11 bases that match TRBD1. The CDR3 covers 15 residues. Germline CDR1 is KGHDR and CDR2 is SFDVKD. J lost 5 bases, V lost 4 bases, and 5 bases had no gene match. CDR3 sequence: CATSDPDRGRTEAFF. CDR3 DNA sequence: TGTGCCACCAGTGACCCGGACAGGGGGCGGACTGAAGCTTTCTTT.

This chain uses TRBV9 with TRBJ2-5; D is possibly TRBD1 (6 bases). The V gene lost 5 bases and the J gene lost 5 bases, with 22 bases spanning the gap. Germline CDR1 reads SGDLS; CDR2 reads YYNGEE. CDR3 length: 16 residues. The CDR3 region has the DNA TGTGCCAGCAGTTATCCCGCTCCCAGGGGCGGGGAGACCCAGTACTTC. The encoded protein is CASSYPAPRGGETQYF.

This clone was detected only a few times. The CDR3: CASSPPDRGYQPQHF. In nucleotides, the CDR3 is TGTGCCAGCAGTCCCCCCGACAGGGGGTATCAGCCCCAGCATTTT. V and J are TRBV28 and TRBJ1-5, with 9 bases that match TRBD1. The CDR3 spans 15 residues. V shed 5 bases, J shed 5 bases, and the junction held 7 bases outside the gene matches. Germline loops: CDR1 MDHEN, CDR2 SYDVKM.

J is TRBJ1-4 and V is TRBV28; D might be TRBD1 (6 bases). In germline, CDR1 is MDHEN, CDR2 SYDVKM. Trimming removed 2 bases from V and 3 bases from J, with 10 bases in between. There are 15 residues in the CDR3. This CDR3 reads CASSLARGPNEKLFF. DNA for the CDR3: TGTGCCAGCAGTTTAGCCAGGGGTCCTAATGAAAAACTGTTTTTT.

Note on this clone: A much larger clonotype is one base distant, so this may be a read error. The J gene is TRBJ2-1, the V gene TRBV5-1; a weak D match, TRBD1 (6 bases). Germline lookup yields CDR1 SGHRS and CDR2 YFSETQ. The V and J ends lost 0 bases and 6 bases respectively, with 7 bases between them. The CDR3 extends over 13 amino acids. As DNA, the CDR3 is TGCGCCAGCAGCTTGGCCAGGGGCAATGAGCAGTTCTTC. It specifies CASSLARGNEQFF.